This TCR beta chain appears in the sequencing data of a study of PD-1 blockade in classical Hodgkin lymphoma. Time point reported: cycle 4 day 1 (C4D1), after 6 weeks of nivolumab. After autologous stem cell transplantation all patients relapsed, and prior brentuximab vedotin exposure differed between cohorts. The protocol was immunoSEQ multiplex PCR, while the TCRdb copy is restricted to in-frame clones and leaves out a portion. The table records 8,000 or so clones, 70% to 85% of them present only once. The sequence was collected from a human donor with classical Hodgkin lymphoma. The material sequenced was peripheral blood mononuclear cells (PBMCs), taken before the fourth cycle of nivolumab.

The CDR3 reads CASSLVQGADTGELFF. The CDR3 DNA reads TGCGCCAGCAGCTTGGTGCAGGGAGCGGACACCGGGGAGCTGTTTTTT. V gene TRBV5-1 combines with J gene TRBJ2-2; D assignment may be TRBD1 or TRBD2 (5 bases each). The CDR3 extends over 16 amino acids. V dropped 0 bases and J dropped 3 bases, with 12 bases sitting between them. CDR1 SGHRS and CDR2 YFSETQ come from the germline V gene. The variable domain in full, with the rest retrieved from reference TRBV5-1 and TRBJ2-2, is KAGVTQTPRYLIKTRGQQVTLSCSPISGHRSVSWYQQTPGQGLQFLFEYFSETQRNKGNFPGRFSGRQFSNSRSEMNVSTLELGDSALYLCASSLVQGADTGELFFGEGSRLTVL.